This T cell receptor (beta chain) was retrieved from a study of T cell responses to AZD1222 COVID-19 vaccine. Study-level findings and limits: Variant regions that are unmutated are reportedly the target of nearly half of spike-specific TCRs. Repertoires were obtained solely post-peak T cell response. In a largely white British group with more females than males, clonal diversity was possibly underestimated. Across spike, vaccine-associated CD4 TCRs were found, dominant at 160-218 and 743-854.

Trimming took 1 base from V and 7 from J; bases not matched to a gene: 11. From germline, CDR1 is LGHNA and CDR2 YNFKEQ. The CDR3 loop spans 18 amino acids. About this clone itself: Antigen: not known.

Profiled with immunoSEQ multiplex PCR; TCRdb holds only in-frame clones, not every one. This table has 110,000 to 150,000 clones, 85% to 90% appearing once. The sequenced sample was peripheral blood, obtained on day 0 of AZD1222 vaccination. The rearrangement joins TRBV4-2 to TRBJ2-5; 14 bases match TRBD2. This clonotype was sampled from an adult in good health. CDR3 sequence reads: CASSQAAGLAGEVGTQYF. In nucleotides, the CDR3 is TGTGCCAGCAGCCAAGCCGCGGGACTAGCGGGAGAAGTTGGGACCCAGTACTTC.